The clone carrying this TCR beta chain was seen a handful of times. Its antigen is still unknown. Other DNA sequences within the sample encode an identical CDR3. CD4+ naive, central memory, regulatory and stem cell-like memory cells were sorted via CD45RO/CCR7/CD25/CD127/CD95/CD27. The length of the CDR3 is 15 residues. V trimming: 3 bases; J trimming: 7 bases; junction bases outside the gene matches: 8. Germline lookup yields CDR1 LNHNV and CDR2 YYDKDF (reference sequence). The data are from a study of beta chain features in type 1 diabetes. Study-wide results and caveats: Insertions at VDJ junctions were less frequent in type 1 diabetes patients. These patients also deleted more nucleotides at the same junctions. A cDNA-based sequencing approach could over-represent cells with high TCR expression. In every one of the four CD4+ subsets, TCRB CDR3s were moderately but significantly shorter in Type 1 diabetes patients. A potential influence of HLA type upon TCRB rearrangement remained unresolved herein.

What was sequenced were expressed TCRB transcripts, since all of the isolated RNA had been reverse transcribed. Sequenced by immunoSEQ multiplex PCR; TCRdb stores in-frame clones only, minus some. Counted here are approximately 730,000 clones, 13% occurring once; the ten biggest clones make up approximately 0.022%. The sample taken for sequencing was naive CD4+ T cells from blood. The chain links TRBV15 to TRBJ2-1; 8 bases are a match to TRBD2. This TCR was sampled from a man aged 18-30 years with type 1 diabetes. CDR3 residues: CATSSRGGVGNEQFF. CDR3 in DNA: TGTGCCACCAGCAGCCGGGGGGGGGTTGGGAATGAGCAGTTCTTC.